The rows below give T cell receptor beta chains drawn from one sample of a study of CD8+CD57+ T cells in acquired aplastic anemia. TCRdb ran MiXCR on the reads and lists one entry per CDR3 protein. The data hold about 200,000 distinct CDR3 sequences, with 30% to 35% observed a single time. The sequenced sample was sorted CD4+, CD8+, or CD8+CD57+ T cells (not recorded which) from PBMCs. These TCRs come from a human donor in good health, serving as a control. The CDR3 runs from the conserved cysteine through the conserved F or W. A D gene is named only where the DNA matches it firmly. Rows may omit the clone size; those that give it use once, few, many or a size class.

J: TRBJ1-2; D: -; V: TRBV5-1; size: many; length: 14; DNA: TGCGCCAGCAGCTTGGACAGGTCCAACTATGGCTACACCTTC; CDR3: CASSLDRSNYGYTF
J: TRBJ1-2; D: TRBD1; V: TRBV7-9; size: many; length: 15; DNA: TGTGCCAGCAGCCAGGGGACAGGGAAGGGCTATGGCTACACCTTC; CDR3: CASSQGTGKGYGYTF
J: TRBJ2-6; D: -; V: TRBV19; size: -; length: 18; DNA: TGTGCCAGTAGTATAGCTCGCGGGCTGTGCTCTGGGGCCAACGTCCTGACTTTC; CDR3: CASSIARGLCSGANVLTF
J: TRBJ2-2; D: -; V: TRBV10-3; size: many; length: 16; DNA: TGTGCCATCAACCCGAGTCTGGGGTTGGGCACCGGGGAGCTGTTTTTT; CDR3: CAINPSLGLGTGELFF
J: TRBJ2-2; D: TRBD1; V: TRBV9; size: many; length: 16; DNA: TGTGCCAGCAGCGAGTGGGGACAGGCAAACACCGGGGAGCTGTTTTTT; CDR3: CASSEWGQANTGELFF
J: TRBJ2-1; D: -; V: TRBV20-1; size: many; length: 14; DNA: TGCAGTGCTAGTGTTGGGACAACTTACAATGAGCAGTTCTTC; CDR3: CSASVGTTYNEQFF
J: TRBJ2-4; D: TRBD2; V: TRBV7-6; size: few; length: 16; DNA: TGCGCCAGCAGCCAAGAAGGTGGGAGGGGCAAAAACATTCAGTACTTC; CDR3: CASSQEGGRGKNIQYF
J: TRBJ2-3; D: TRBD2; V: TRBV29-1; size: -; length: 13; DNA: TGCAGCGTTGGGGATAGGGAGGGAGATACGCAGTATTTT; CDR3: CSVGDREGDTQYF
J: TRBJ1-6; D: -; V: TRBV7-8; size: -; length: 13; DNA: TGTGCCAGCAGCCCCAGAGAGACTTCACCCCTCCACTTT; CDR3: CASSPRETSPLHF
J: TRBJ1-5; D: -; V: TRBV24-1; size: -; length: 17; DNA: TGTGCCACCAGCGGCAGCGGGTCAGGGGATAGCAATCAGCCCCAGCATTTT; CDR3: CATSGSGSGDSNQPQHF
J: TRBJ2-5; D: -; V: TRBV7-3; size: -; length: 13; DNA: TGTGCCAGTAGTCCGACTAGAGCGGAGACCCAGTACTTC; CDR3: CASSPTRAETQYF
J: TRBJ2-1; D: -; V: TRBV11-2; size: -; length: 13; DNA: TGTGCCAGCAGCTCCGTAAGCCCCGGGACGGCTCACTTC; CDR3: CASSSVSPGTAHF
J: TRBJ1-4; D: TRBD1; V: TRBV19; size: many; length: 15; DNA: TGTGCCAGTAGTAAGCCCCCCAGGGGGCGGGAAAAACTGTTTTTT; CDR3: CASSKPPRGREKLFF
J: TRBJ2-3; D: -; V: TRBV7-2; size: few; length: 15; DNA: TGTGCCAGCAGCTTAGCCCGGGGGCGCACAGATACGCGGTATTTT; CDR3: CASSLARGRTDTRYF
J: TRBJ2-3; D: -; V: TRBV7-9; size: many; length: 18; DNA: TGTGCCACCGAGCGAGGGGGCGGGACGGCCACTTTGGGAGATACGCAGTATTTT; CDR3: CATERGGGTATLGDTQYF
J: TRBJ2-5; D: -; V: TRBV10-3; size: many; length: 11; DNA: TGTGCCACGGGCCCTCAAGAGACCCAGTACTTC; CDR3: CATGPQETQYF
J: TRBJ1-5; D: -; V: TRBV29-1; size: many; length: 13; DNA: TGCAGCGTTGGGGGGGCAAGCAATCAGCCCCAGCATTTT; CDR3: CSVGGASNQPQHF
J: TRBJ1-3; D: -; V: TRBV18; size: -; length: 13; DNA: TGTGCCAGCACGAGGACGTCTGGAAACACCATATATTTT; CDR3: CASTRTSGNTIYF
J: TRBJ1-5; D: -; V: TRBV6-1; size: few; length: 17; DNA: TGTGCCAGCAGTGGGTCGCTGAGAGGGCCCCGCAATCAGCCCCAGCATTTT; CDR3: CASSGSLRGPRNQPQHF
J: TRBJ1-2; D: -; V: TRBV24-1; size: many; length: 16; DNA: TGTGCCACCAGTGATTTGTATTACAGGATCATTTATGGCTACACCTTC; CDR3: CATSDLYYRIIYGYTF
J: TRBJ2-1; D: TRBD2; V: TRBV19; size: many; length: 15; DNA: TGTGCCAGTAGTCGGACTAGCGATTATGGCCATGAGCAGTTCTTC; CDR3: CASSRTSDYGHEQFF
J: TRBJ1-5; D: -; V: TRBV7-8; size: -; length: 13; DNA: TGTGCCAGCAGCTTATTCGGGGGTCAGCCCCAGCATTTT; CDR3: CASSLFGGQPQHF
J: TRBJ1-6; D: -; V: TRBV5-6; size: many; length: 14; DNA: TGTGCCAGCAGCTCGTACTCAGGGGCTTCACCCCTCCACTTT; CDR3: CASSSYSGASPLHF
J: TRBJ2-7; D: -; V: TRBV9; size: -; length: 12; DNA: TGTGCCAGCAGCCAGGACGCCTACGAGCAGTACTTC; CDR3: CASSQDAYEQYF
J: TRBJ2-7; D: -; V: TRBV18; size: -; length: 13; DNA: TGTGCCAGCTCATCCCAAAGGTCCTACGAGCAGTACTTC; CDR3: CASSSQRSYEQYF
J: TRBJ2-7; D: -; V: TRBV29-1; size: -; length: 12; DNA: TGCAGCGTTCCAGACAGTTGGGGCGAGCAGTACTTC; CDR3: CSVPDSWGEQYF
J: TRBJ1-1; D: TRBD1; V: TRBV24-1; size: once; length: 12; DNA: TGTGCCACCTCCAGGGGGGGTTCTGAAGCTTTCTTT; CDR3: CATSRGGSEAFF
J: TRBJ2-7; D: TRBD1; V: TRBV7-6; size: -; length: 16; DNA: TGTGCCAGCAGCTCACCACTCCAGGACAGGGGGCGCGAGCAGTACTTC; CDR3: CASSSPLQDRGREQYF
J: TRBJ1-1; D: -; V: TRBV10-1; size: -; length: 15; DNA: TGCGCCAGCAGTGAGGGACTAGCGGGGAACACTGAAGCTTTCTTT; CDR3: CASSEGLAGNTEAFF
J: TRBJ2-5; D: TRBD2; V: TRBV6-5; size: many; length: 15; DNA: TGTGCCAGCAGTACACAAACTAGCGGGAAAGAGACCCAGTACTTC; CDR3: CASSTQTSGKETQYF
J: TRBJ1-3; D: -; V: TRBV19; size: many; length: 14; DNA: TGTGCCAGTAGTATCCGAGGGAAGGGTAACACCATATATTTT; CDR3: CASSIRGKGNTIYF
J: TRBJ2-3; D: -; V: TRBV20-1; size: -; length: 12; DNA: TGCAGTCTTGAGGATATCACAGATACGCAGTATTTT; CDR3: CSLEDITDTQYF